This T cell receptor (beta chain) was obtained from a study of blood T cell repertoires in COVID-19. Overall study context: Researchers got acute and convalescent COVID-19 samples from the United States, Italy and Spain. PBMCs, B-cell-depleted T cells, or T cells provided the cDNA or gDNA that made up the material.

The CDR3 totals 14 residues. CDR1 and CDR2 from the germline V gene are SGHTA and FQGNSA. V lost 5 bases and J 4 bases, leaving 14 bases between the germline ends. Per the original methods: Scientists estimated how many nucleated cells there were by amplifying reference gene primers. The protocol was immunoSEQ multiplex PCR, while the TCRdb copy is restricted to in-frame clones and leaves out a portion. V, J and clone size reflect that table, while D and trimming were determined from the DNA. Of 300,000 to 400,000 clones listed, 90% to 95% are singletons. The rearrangement joins TRBV7-2 to TRBJ1-2; D might be TRBD1 (5 bases). Sequences were obtained from peripheral blood. The sequence was obtained from a woman aged 18-29 years who had recovered from COVID-19. In DNA, the CDR3 is TGTGCCAGCAGCCAAGGGGCATCCAGCTATGGCTACACCTTC. It translates to CASSQGASSYGYTF.